The sequence of this TCR beta chain was determined in a study of blood T cell repertoires in COVID-19. Study-level background: Samples of COVID-19 (acute and convalescent) were obtained from the United States, Italy and Spain. The cDNA or gDNA used as material had been derived from T cells, B-cell-depleted T cells, or PBMCs.

Original analysis: Cell counts per sample came from amplifying reference gene primers. Sequenced by immunoSEQ multiplex PCR; TCRdb stores in-frame clones only, minus some. The V and J calls and clone size are taken from that table; D and trimming were inferred from the DNA. The sample has tens of thousands of clones; roughly 83% are singletons. Germline loops: CDR1 SGHTA, CDR2 FQGTGA. This CDR3 region has 15 residues. V gave up 0 bases and J gave up 1 base, with 7 bases separating them. This TCR derives from a human donor in a cohort sampled during active COVID-19. The sequencing input was peripheral blood. The rearrangement links TRBV7-3 to TRBJ2-1; D might be TRBD1 (5 bases). The CDR3 spells CASSLTQGSYNEQFF. Written as DNA, the CDR3 is TGTGCCAGCAGCTTAACCCAGGGATCCTACAATGAGCAGTTCTTC.